What follows describes a single T cell receptor beta chain. Its target is not known. The data are from a study of molecular identifiers for immune sequencing clone quantification. Study overall: Replicate experiments divided RNA from around 18,000 or 91,000 naive CD8 cells into five parts and sequenced four.

Study observations and caveats: Spike-in Jurkat TCR RNA from a single cell reportedly registered among about a million naive cells.

Previously described methods and listed TCR primers were employed for the bulk TCR libraries. TCRdb recomputed calls from the PCR reads with MiXCR, one row per CDR3 protein. The sample yields about 640,000 distinct CDR3 sequences, about 20% seen once. The CDR3 is 15 residues long. With 1 base removed from V and 4 bases from J, the gap between germline ends came to 14 bases. CDR1 and CDR2 (germline): LNHDA, SQIVND (reference sequence). Between roughly 20,000 and 1,100,000 sorted cells, with 10%, 30% or 50% RNA, yielded naive CD8 libraries. This sequence joins TRBV19 and TRBJ2-7, with D possibly TRBD2 on 6 matching bases. The receptor was isolated from a human donor in good health. Some libraries in this study had Jurkat cell RNA spiked in. The sequencing input was naive CD8+ T cells from blood, with Jurkat cell RNA spiked in. The subset was: FACS-sorted CD8+CD4-CCR7+CD45RA+ naive T cells. The DNA for the CDR3 is TGTGCCAGTAGTATAGGAGGAGGGGCGTGGTACGAGCAGTACTTC. Its protein is CASSIGGGAWYEQYF.